Sequencing of this T cell receptor (beta chain) was carried out in a study of circulating and synovial CD4+ cells in juvenile arthritis. Study-level points and caveats: Circulating pathogenic-like lymphocytes shared a substantially higher fraction of CDR3 sequences with synovium than bulk blood. CPL versus bulk CD4 samples: T cell genome counts differed by at least an order of magnitude. The pathogenic-like versus bulk T cell difference escaped Vbeta family analysis.

Trimming pared 6 bases from V and 6 bases from J, leaving 14 bases between. Germline V CDR1 and CDR2: MNHEY, SMNVEV (reference sequence). The CDR3 totals 13 residues. Profiled with immunoSEQ multiplex PCR; TCRdb holds only in-frame clones, not every one. This sample yields around 32,000 clones, of which roughly 95% are seen a single time; approximately 0.19% belongs to the top ten. About this clone itself: Its antigen is unidentified.

Patients with active juvenile idiopathic arthritis donated these samples. Input material: CD4+ T cells from blood. The receptor comes from a human donor with juvenile idiopathic arthritis. V usage is TRBV27 and J usage is TRBJ1-1; perhaps TRBD1 as D (5 bases). CDR3 region: CASRGNQGAEAFF. Here the CDR3 DNA reads TGTGCCAGCAGGGGGAATCAAGGGGCTGAAGCTTTCTTT.